This T cell receptor (beta chain) was sequenced in a study of blood T cells in healthy people across ages. The CDR3 has 14 residues. The germline V gene encodes CDR1 LGHDT and CDR2 YNNKEL (reference sequence). The use of a sample-barcoded 5' primer and a J-beta primer mix characterized a second PCR of about 6 to 12 cycles. One entry per CDR3 protein, called by TCRdb with MiXCR from the 5' RACE reads. In the table there are around 690,000 distinct CDR3 sequences, about 54% of which are singletons. The material sequenced was blood. The clonotype originates from a man in his fifties or sixties in good health. The chain recombines TRBV3-1 with TRBJ2-7, with D unclear. The J call is doubtful: the DNA matches TRBJ2-5 better. The CDR3, as DNA: TGTGCCAGCAGCCCCCCAGGCCCATTGGGGACCCAGTACTTC. Its protein product is CASSPPGPLGTQYF.